This entry features one TCR beta chain sequence. The data are from a study of blood T cell repertoires in COVID-19. Looking at the study overall: Samples representing acute and convalescent COVID-19 were sourced from the United States, Italy and Spain. Sample material is recorded as cDNA or gDNA derived from T cells, B-cell-depleted T cells, or PBMCs.

Authors' methods: Reference gene primer amplification gave nucleated cell count estimates. The protocol was immunoSEQ multiplex PCR, while the TCRdb copy is restricted to in-frame clones and leaves out a portion. For V, J and clone size, that table is used; D and trimming come from the DNA. The sample yields 130,000 to 150,000 clones, 80% to 85% seen once. Trimming cost V 0 bases and J 3 bases; bases outside gene matches: 7. There are 17 residues in the CDR3. The TCR comes from a human donor in a cohort sampled during active COVID-19. The source material was peripheral blood. This chain connects TRBV23-1 to TRBJ2-5; the match to TRBD1 covers 10 bases. TRBV23-1 is flagged as an ORF with uncertain function. The CDR3 DNA is TGCGCCAGCAGTCAATCCCGGACAGGGGGAGGGGAAGAGACCCAGTACTTC. This encodes CASSQSRTGGGEETQYF.